A single sample is the source of the 25 T cell receptor beta chains below, sequenced in a study of blood T cell repertoires in COVID-19. The data were produced by immunoSEQ multiplex PCR, yet TCRdb's version contains in-frame clones alone and is incomplete. The sample lists some 180,000 clones, roughly 89% occurring once. Sequenced input: peripheral blood. The receptor source for this set is a man aged 45-65 years with acute or convalescent COVID-19.

The CDR3 bases are TGTGCCAGCAGCTGGACGGGGGGGAAAGAGTCACCCCTCCACTTT. It yields the protein CASSWTGGKESPLHF. The V and J genes are TRBV5-5 and TRBJ1-6; perhaps TRBD1 as D (5 bases). With 3 bases removed from V and 10 bases from J, the gap between germline ends came to 17 bases. Germline CDR1 is SGHKS and CDR2 is YYEKEE (reference sequence). The CDR3 sequence is 15 residues long.

In nucleotides, the CDR3 is TGTGCCAGCAGCTCCTCTCCCCACGGTGAAGCTTTCTTT. Protein product: CASSSSPHGEAFF. The V call is TRBV11-1, the J call TRBJ1-1; D unresolved. Germline lookup yields CDR1 SGHAT and CDR2 FQDESV (reference sequence). V was clipped by 4 bases and J by 7 bases, with 13 bases between them. The CDR3 is 13 residues long.

The chain uses TRBV28 and TRBJ1-6, with D maybe TRBD1 (6 bases). V lost 6 bases and J lost 5, with 23 bases in between. Germline-derived CDR1 and CDR2 are MDHEN and SYDVKM. The CDR3 spans 18 residues. The CDR3 nucleotides read TGTGCCAGCAGGGGTTGGGGAGGGGGTGATCGCGATAATTCACCCCTCCACTTT. As protein: CASRGWGGGDRDNSPLHF.

This clone was detected only a few times. The chain joins TRBV9 to TRBJ1-4, with D possibly matching TRBD1 (6 bases). The germline V gene encodes CDR1 SGDLS and CDR2 YYNGEE. This CDR3 comprises 14 residues. V shed 3 bases and J shed 7 bases, with 13 bases lying between them. DNA of the CDR3: TGTGCCAGCAGCGAGGGGGGGCGCGGTGAAAAACTGTTTTTT. Translating gives CASSEGGRGEKLFF.

This chain joins TRBV27 and TRBJ2-3; 9 nucleotides align to TRBD2. The CDR3 spans 16 residues. Trimming removed 2 bases from V and 0 bases from J; junction bases left unmatched: 3. CDR1 is MNHEY and CDR2 is SMNVEV in the germline V gene (reference sequence). The CDR3 nucleotides are TGTGCCAGCAGTTTACTAGCGGGACCTAGCACAGATACGCAGTATTTT. Translation: CASSLLAGPSTDTQYF.

The CDR3 coding sequence is TGTGCCAGCAGTTACCGGGACAGTACTGAAGCTTTCTTT. This codes for CASSYRDSTEAFF. This chain joins TRBV6-6 and TRBJ1-1, with TRBD1 matching 7 bases. V lost 2 bases to trimming and J lost 5 bases; unmatched junction nucleotides: 2. The CDR3 is 13 amino acids. Germline lookup yields CDR1 MNHNY and CDR2 SVGAGI (reference sequence).

This clone was seen only once. The chain couples TRBV10-3 to TRBJ2-1; no reliable D call. This CDR3 contains 13 residues. Germline assignment: CDR1 ENHRY and CDR2 SYGVKD. V lost 9 bases, J lost 6 bases, and 15 bases lay in between. CDR3 amino acids: CAISANVGNEQFF. DNA of the CDR3: TGTGCCATAAGCGCAAATGTGGGCAATGAGCAGTTCTTC.

This chain joins TRBV19 and TRBJ2-4; 11 bases fit TRBD1. Germline-derived CDR1 and CDR2 are LNHDA and SQIVND (reference sequence). The V gene end was trimmed by 3 bases and the J gene end by 6 bases; junction bases not matched to a gene: 7. The CDR3 runs to 16 residues. The CDR3 spells CASSIGTGGAGNIQYF. The CDR3 bases are TGTGCCAGTAGTATTGGGACAGGGGGTGCGGGAAACATTCAGTACTTC. The complete variable domain, with remaining parts taken from reference TRBV19 and TRBJ2-4, reads DGGITQSPKYLFRKEGQNVTLSCEQNLNHDAMYWYRQDPGQGLRLIYYSQIVNDFQKGDIAEGYSVSREKKESFPLTVTSAQKNPTAFYLCASSIGTGGAGNIQYFGAGTRLSVL.

This clone was found once. The gene calls are TRBV12-3 or TRBV12-4 and TRBJ1-5; D might be TRBD1 (6 bases). The V gene lost 5 bases and the J gene lost 4 bases, with 9 bases spanning the gap. The CDR3 runs to 13 residues. The DNA of the CDR3 is TGTGCCAGCAGTGGACAGAAAAATCAGCCCCAGCATTTT. It yields the protein CASSGQKNQPQHF.

The chain combines TRBV19 with TRBJ1-2, with D uncertain. Germline V gene data show CDR1 as LNHDA and CDR2 as SQIVND (reference sequence). Deletions cut 3 bases from V and 2 bases from J, with 10 bases between. The CDR3 consists of 14 residues. The CDR3 loop is CASSMQALNYGYTF. Here the CDR3 DNA reads TGTGCCAGTAGTATGCAGGCCTTGAACTATGGCTACACCTTC.

The V and J genes are TRBV4-1 and TRBJ1-5, with TRBD1 matching over 8 bases. The ends lost 3 bases at V and 7 bases at J; junction bases unmatched: 8. The CDR3 length is 15 residues. Germline CDR1 MGHRA, CDR2 YSYEKL. CDR3 DNA: TGCGCCAGCAGCCAGGACCCAGGGGGCATGCAGCCCCAGCATTTT. Protein product: CASSQDPGGMQPQHF.

This chain joins TRBV18 and TRBJ1-2; 8 bases map to TRBD1. V gave up 3 bases and J gave up 6 bases; unmatched junction bases: 6. From germline, CDR1 is KGHSH and CDR2 LQKENI. This CDR3 region has 14 residues. CDR3 DNA: TGTGCCAGCTCACCTGGGACAGGCTCCCATGGCTACACCTTC. Its translation: CASSPGTGSHGYTF. Drawing the rest from reference TRBV18 and TRBJ1-2, the complete variable domain is NAGVMQNPRHLVRRRGQEARLRCSPMKGHSHVYWYRQLPEEGLKFMVYLQKENIIDESGMPKERFSAEFPKEGPSILRIQQVVRGDSAAYFCASSPGTGSHGYTFGSGTRLTVV.

The V gene is TRBV25-1, the J gene TRBJ2-3, with D hard to call. This CDR3 contains 16 residues. Germline values: CDR1 MGHDK, CDR2 SYGVNS. Between the trimmed V and J ends, which lost 8 bases and 0 bases, there was a span of 18 bases. The CDR3 reads CASDNTVRFSTDTQYF. DNA of the CDR3: TGTGCCAGCGACAACACGGTCCGATTCAGCACAGATACGCAGTATTTT.

The genes are TRBV28 and TRBJ1-2, with D unresolved. CDR3 length: 12 amino acids. In germline, CDR1 is MDHEN, CDR2 SYDVKM. V lost 5 bases to trimming and J lost 3 bases, with 7 bases between them. The CDR3 spells CASSPFYYGYTF. The CDR3 region has the DNA TGTGCCAGCAGTCCGTTCTACTATGGCTACACCTTC.

J is TRBJ2-1 and V is TRBV10-1; 8 bases map to TRBD1. This CDR3 has 13 amino acids. The V gene's germline CDR1 is WNHNN and CDR2 SYGVQD (reference sequence). The V gene end was trimmed by 10 bases and the J gene end by 7 bases; junction bases not matched to a gene: 9. The CDR3 protein is CAKNRDRYNEQFF. The CDR3 DNA is TGCGCCAAAAACAGGGACAGGTATAATGAGCAGTTCTTC.

J is TRBJ2-1 and V is TRBV19; TRBD1 aligns across 9 bases. The CDR3 consists of 15 residues. The germline CDR1 and CDR2 sequences are LNHDA and SQIVND (reference sequence). V was clipped by 7 bases and J by 8 bases; unmatched bases: 12. The DNA of the CDR3 is TGTGCCAGTAAGTGGTCGGGACAGGGCAGTGATGAGCAGTTCTTC. The encoded protein is CASKWSGQGSDEQFF.

This chain joins TRBV5-8 and TRBJ1-1, with 10 bases identical to TRBD1. The CDR3 contains 15 residues. The germline CDR1 and CDR2 sequences are SGHTS and YDEGEE. V lost 3 bases to trimming and J lost 5 bases; unmatched junction nucleotides: 7. The CDR3 nucleotides read TGTGCCAGCAGCTGGGGGCCGGACAGGGGGACTGAAGCTTTCTTT. It translates to CASSWGPDRGTEAFF.

The rearrangement joins TRBV5-4 to TRBJ2-1; no reliable D call. Germline CDR1 SGHNT, CDR2 YYREEE (reference sequence). The CDR3 consists of 16 residues. V was shortened by 2 bases and J by 0 bases, with 12 bases between the two germline ends. The CDR3 reads CASSLPEHYSYNEQFF. CDR3 DNA: TGTGCCAGCAGCTTACCGGAGCACTACTCCTACAATGAGCAGTTCTTC.

The rearrangement uses TRBV27 and TRBJ1-1; D unclear. V was pared by 1 base and J by 2 bases, with 8 bases between. The length of the CDR3 is 14 residues. CDR1 MNHEY and CDR2 SMNVEV come from the germline V gene (reference sequence). The CDR3 bases are TGTGCCAGCAGTTTATATGCCAGAAACACTGAAGCTTTCTTT. It specifies CASSLYARNTEAFF.

The chain couples TRBV30 to TRBJ1-2; D is uncertain. The CDR3 loop spans 12 amino acids. Germline V gene lookup returns CDR1 GTSNPN and CDR2 SVGIG (reference sequence). Trimming took off 4 bases at V and 8 bases at J, with 14 bases between the two ends. The CDR3 DNA sequence: TGTGCCTGGACGCGGTTGACGGAGGGCTACACCTTC. Translating it yields CAWTRLTEGYTF.

V and J are TRBV5-6 and TRBJ1-3, with TRBD1 matching over 9 bases. Germline values: CDR1 SGHDT, CDR2 YYEEEE. The CDR3 spans 16 residues. Trimming at V came to 4 bases and at J to 2 bases, leaving 7 bases not matched to a gene. In DNA form, the CDR3 reads TGTGCCAGCAGCGGAACGGGGGACAGGGCTGGAAACACCATATATTTT. Translating it yields CASSGTGDRAGNTIYF.

The chain has TRBV28 and TRBJ2-7; the D gene is possibly TRBD1 (6 bases). CDR1 MDHEN and CDR2 SYDVKM come from the germline V gene. The CDR3 runs 15 residues. Trimming left V 6 bases short and J 6 bases short, with 21 bases between. CDR3 in DNA: TGTGCCAGCAGCCTCGCCGGGACACGTTTAAGCGAGCAGTACGTC. It codes for CASSLAGTRLSEQYV.

V usage is TRBV18 and J usage is TRBJ2-3; 8 nucleotides match TRBD2. The V and J ends lost 11 bases and 1 base, in that order; junction bases with no gene match: 5. From germline, CDR1 is KGHSH and CDR2 LQKENI. This CDR3 has 13 amino acids. CDR3: CAVGSGGTDTQYF. CDR3 nucleotide sequence: TGTGCCGTGGGTAGCGGGGGCACAGATACGCAGTATTTT.

The chain is built from TRBV28 and TRBJ1-4, with TRBD1 as a possible D gene (5 bases). This CDR3 region has 15 residues. V was trimmed by 6 bases and J by 7 bases, leaving 18 bases between them. From germline, CDR1 is MDHEN and CDR2 SYDVKM. The CDR3 DNA is TGTGCCAGCAGAACGATAAAGGGGTTTGGTGAAAAACTGTTTTTT. It is translated as CASRTIKGFGEKLFF.

This sequence joins TRBV2 and TRBJ1-2, with D possibly TRBD1 on 5 matching bases. This CDR3 has 13 residues. The germline gives CDR1 SNHLY, CDR2 FYNNEI. Trimming cost V 11 bases and J 3 bases, with 16 bases left between them. CDR3 loop: CAGPKGVYYGYTF. In DNA, the CDR3 is TGTGCCGGCCCAAAAGGGGTCTACTATGGCTACACCTTC.